A selection of T cell receptor beta chains follows, all from one sample in a study of identical twins. TCRdb independently ran MiXCR on the 5' RACE reads; one entry per CDR3 protein. Of around 490,000 distinct CDR3 sequences in the sample, about 13% were seen once. The sample also formed part of further work on yellow fever vaccine responses in identical twins.

Sequenced: CD4+ T cells sorted from blood. The receptors stem from a woman between 18 and 29 years old in good health. CDR3s leave out the opening cysteine and the closing phenylalanine or tryptophan. The order of the fields is V gene, J gene, D gene, CDR3 protein. A D gene is named only where the DNA matches it firmly.

v_gene: TRBV6-1
j_gene: TRBJ1-1
d_gene: -
CDR3aa: ASSQRLGGNTEAF

v_gene: TRBV29-1
j_gene: TRBJ2-2
d_gene: -
CDR3aa: SVVRSPNTGELF

v_gene: TRBV5-1
j_gene: TRBJ2-3
d_gene: -
CDR3aa: ASSLEGKEDTQY

v_gene: TRBV7-8
j_gene: TRBJ2-3
d_gene: -
CDR3aa: ASTLRDSLTDTQY

v_gene: TRBV7-2
j_gene: TRBJ1-5
d_gene: -
CDR3aa: ASSLERARGQPQH

v_gene: TRBV30
j_gene: TRBJ2-5
d_gene: -
CDR3aa: AWSGGSIGETQY

v_gene: TRBV7-9
j_gene: TRBJ2-5
d_gene: TRBD2
CDR3aa: ASSFGLAGSETQY

v_gene: TRBV27
j_gene: TRBJ2-7
d_gene: TRBD2
CDR3aa: ASRGLAIHEQY

v_gene: TRBV30
j_gene: TRBJ1-1
d_gene: TRBD1
CDR3aa: AWRGQGPSTEAF

v_gene: TRBV21-1
j_gene: TRBJ2-5
d_gene: -
CDR3aa: ASSTTSGVETQY

v_gene: TRBV12-3/TRBV12-4
j_gene: TRBJ2-2
d_gene: -
CDR3aa: ASSLTGNRGELF

v_gene: TRBV28
j_gene: TRBJ2-7
d_gene: -
CDR3aa: ASNRARTYEQY

v_gene: TRBV7-9
j_gene: TRBJ1-1
d_gene: TRBD1
CDR3aa: ASSSGTGDGTEAF

v_gene: TRBV20-1
j_gene: TRBJ1-5
d_gene: TRBD1
CDR3aa: SASVGRGLQPQH

v_gene: TRBV12-3/TRBV12-4
j_gene: TRBJ2-2
d_gene: TRBD1
CDR3aa: ASSPRQGSTGELF

v_gene: TRBV18
j_gene: TRBJ1-4
d_gene: -
CDR3aa: ASSPPNEGKLF

v_gene: TRBV2
j_gene: TRBJ2-6
d_gene: -
CDR3aa: ASGRSATGANVLT

v_gene: TRBV18
j_gene: TRBJ1-6
d_gene: -
CDR3aa: ASSPPGKSPLH